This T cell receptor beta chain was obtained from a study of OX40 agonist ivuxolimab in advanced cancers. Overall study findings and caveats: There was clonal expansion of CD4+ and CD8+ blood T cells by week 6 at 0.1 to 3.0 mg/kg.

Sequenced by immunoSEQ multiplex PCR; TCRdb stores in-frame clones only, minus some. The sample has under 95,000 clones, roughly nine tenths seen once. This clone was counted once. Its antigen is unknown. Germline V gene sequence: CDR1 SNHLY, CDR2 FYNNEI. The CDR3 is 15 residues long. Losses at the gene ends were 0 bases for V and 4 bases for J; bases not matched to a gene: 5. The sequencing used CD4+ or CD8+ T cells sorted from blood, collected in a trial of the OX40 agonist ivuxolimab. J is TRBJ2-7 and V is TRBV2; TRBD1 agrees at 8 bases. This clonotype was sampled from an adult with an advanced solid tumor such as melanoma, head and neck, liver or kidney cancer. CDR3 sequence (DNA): TGTGCCAGCAGTGAAGCTGGGACAGGATTATACGAGCAGTACTTC. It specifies CASSEAGTGLYEQYF.